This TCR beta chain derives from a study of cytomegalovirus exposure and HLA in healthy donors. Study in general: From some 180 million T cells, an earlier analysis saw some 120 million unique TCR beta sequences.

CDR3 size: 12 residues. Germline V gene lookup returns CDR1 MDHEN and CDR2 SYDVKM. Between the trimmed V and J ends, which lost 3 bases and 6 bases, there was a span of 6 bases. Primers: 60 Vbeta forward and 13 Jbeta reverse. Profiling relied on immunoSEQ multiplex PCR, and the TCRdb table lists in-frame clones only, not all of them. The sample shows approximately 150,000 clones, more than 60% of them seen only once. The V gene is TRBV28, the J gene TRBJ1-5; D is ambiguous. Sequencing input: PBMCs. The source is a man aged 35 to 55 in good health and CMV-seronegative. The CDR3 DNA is TGTGCCAGCAGTTTGGCGGGTCAGCCCCAGCATTTT. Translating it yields CASSLAGQPQHF.